Here is one T cell receptor beta chain with its context. This specimen belongs to a study of blood T cell repertoires in COVID-19. Study-wide background: T cells, B-cell-depleted T cells, or PBMCs provided the cDNA or gDNA that served as material.

Per the authors' pipeline: Reference gene primer amplification in the assay estimated nucleated cell counts. Repertoires were generated with immunoSEQ multiplex PCR, while TCRdb's copy carries only in-frame clones and drops some. That table supplies the V and J calls and clone size; D and trimming were determined from the DNA. This table holds more than 300,000 clones, 88% found once. Ages ranged from roughly 18 to 100 years, with residence in approximately 23 US areas. CDR1 is MGHRA, CDR2 YSYEKL, per germline. This CDR3 has 14 residues. V was clipped by 4 bases and J by 2 bases; unmatched bases: 3. Material for sequencing was PBMCs or T cells enriched from blood (not recorded which). The TCR comes from a woman aged 18-35 years who had recovered from COVID-19. This chain connects TRBV4-1 to TRBJ1-1; 8 nucleotides match TRBD1. The CDR3 DNA sequence: TGCGCCAGCAGCCTACAGGGGGATAACACTGAAGCTTTCTTT. Its translation: CASSLQGDNTEAFF.